This entry concerns a single TCR beta chain. Its antigen has not been determined. Within one base of it there is no much larger clone, and no base qualities were kept. Taken from cysteine to phenylalanine, the CDR3 has 13 residues. The CDR3 DNA has 39 bases and is translated from base 1. Between the V and J ends, shortened by 6 bases and 1 base respectively, the junction contains 9 bases. This record belongs to a study of early T cells in non-severe SARS-CoV-2 infection (dated by TCRdb to 2020 to 2023). At the level of the whole study: Bulk RNA from unsorted whole blood was used for TCR sequencing, so alpha and beta chains could not be paired.

Summary of the overall study and its limitations: VDJdb matching was skewed toward anti-spike CD8 responses and likely underestimated virus-specific expansions, missing private and CD4 specificities.

The study was a case-control design nested within a healthcare worker cohort in London, UK, with weekly nasopharyngeal swab PCR tests and blood sampling. Healthcare workers were recruited between 23 and 31 March 2020, during the week of the UK lockdown, and were followed weekly for up to roughly 15 weeks. Libraries were constructed by 5' RACE. Sequencing was carried out with a NextSeq 500. The TCR library protocol attached unique molecular identifiers to individual cDNA molecules to correct for sequencing error and PCR bias. TCR alpha and beta chains were both sequenced, and the abundances of alpha and beta sequences in each sample were closely correlated with each other. The authors' analysis ran thus. Decombinator V4 was used to annotate the V gene, J gene and CDR3 of the TCR sequences. TCRs were defined as expanded if a significant change between any two time points was detected under a Poisson model with p below 0.0001. TCR abundances were normalised to the total number of TCRs sequenced per sample and were expressed as counts per million. MAIT TCRs were defined by TRAV1-2 paired with TRAJ12, TRAJ20 or TRAJ33, and iNKT TCRs by TRAV10 paired with TRAJ18. A search of VDJdb, accessed on 1 November 2021, was run for TCRs annotated to CMV, EBV and SARS-CoV-2, with TCRs annotated for multiple antigens excluded. The public sequencing data were trimmed at Q25 with fastp and processed into clonotypes with MiXCR by TCRdb, which kept only in-frame beta chains. Rows matching on CDR3 protein sequence are summarized as one entry with the most common DNA and genes. The V and J calls were determined by TCRdb, not by the authors. Within this sample are tens of thousands of distinct CDR3 sequences, with roughly 13% of them counted one time only. 6% of the sample belongs to the ten largest clones.

The rearrangement combines TRBV12-3 or TRBV12-4 with TRBJ1-1; the D gene identity is not certain. This TCR came from an adult who was a healthcare worker with PCR-confirmed SARS-CoV-2 infection or an uninfected control (not recorded which). Source material: whole blood. The CDR3 has the sequence CASRVTENTEAFF. In nucleotide form, the sequence is TGTGCCAGCAGGGTAACAGAGAACACTGAAGCTTTCTTT.